These T cell receptor beta chains were read from a single sample in a study of T-cell reconstitution after alpha-beta-depleted transplantation in children. TCRdb re-called the PCR reads with MiXCR, one entry per CDR3 protein. The data show 350,000 to 500,000 distinct CDR3 sequences, around 46% seen once. This material consisted of PBMCs, taken before TCRalphabeta/CD19-depleted stem cell transplant. Receptors were obtained from a girl aged 2 to 10 with aplastic anemia, due to receive a stem cell transplant. Both conserved end residues are part of each CDR3. D genes are given only for firm matches. Clone size, where shown, is once, few, many, or a class for clones that have expanded.

size,J,V,D,length,DNA,CDR3
few,TRBJ2-7,TRBV20-1,TRBD2,17,TGCAGTGCTAGCCCCACGGCCGGGACTAGCGGAACCTACGAGCAGTACTTC,CSASPTAGTSGTYEQYF
many,TRBJ2-4,TRBV5-1,-,14,TGCGCCAGCACCCCAGCGGAGCCTTCGAACATTCAGTACTTC,CASTPAEPSNIQYF
-,TRBJ2-3,TRBV28,TRBD1,16,TGTGCCAGCAGTTTCAACCGGGACAGGAGCACAGATACGCAGTATTTT,CASSFNRDRSTDTQYF
-,TRBJ2-5,TRBV4-1,-,14,TGCGCCAGCAGCCGGGGACCAAACCAAGAGGCCCAGTACTTC,CASSRGPNQEAQYF
-,TRBJ2-7,TRBV4-1,TRBD1,16,TGCGCCAGCAGCCAAGAGACAGGGGGAGAAGATTACGAGCAGTACTTC,CASSQETGGEDYEQYF
few,TRBJ2-3,TRBV11-2,TRBD2,16,TGTGCCAGCAGCTTGGGGGTAGCGGGAGGCACAGATACGCAGTATTTT,CASSLGVAGGTDTQYF
-,TRBJ2-2,TRBV4-2,TRBD2,17,TGTGCCAGCAGCCGACTAGCGGGAGTTGAAAAATCCGGGGAGCTGTTTTTT,CASSRLAGVEKSGELFF
many,TRBJ2-1,TRBV18,TRBD2,15,TGTGCCAGCTACCCGAGACTAGCGGGAAGCGATGAGCAGTTCTTC,CASYPRLAGSDEQFF
many,TRBJ1-6,TRBV25-1,-,14,TGTGCCAGCAGTGAATATGGGGGGAATTCACCCCTCCACTTT,CASSEYGGNSPLHF
few,TRBJ1-2,TRBV6-1,-,14,TGTGCCAGCAGTCGCAAACCGGACAGTGTTGGCTACACCTTC,CASSRKPDSVGYTF
-,TRBJ2-2,TRBV20-1,TRBD1,15,TGCAGTGCTAGAGTTAGACAGGGGGGCACCGGGGAGCTGTTTTTT,CSARVRQGGTGELFF
-,TRBJ2-2,TRBV5-5,-,16,TGTGCCAGCAGCTTGTTCCCGGGGGCGAACACCGGGGAGCTGTTTTTT,CASSLFPGANTGELFF
-,TRBJ2-7,TRBV7-9,TRBD2,15,TGTGCCAGCAGGCCGACTAGCGGGAGTCTCAACGAGCAGTACTTC,CASRPTSGSLNEQYF
many,TRBJ2-2,TRBV12-3/TRBV12-4,-,14,TGTGCCAGCGAATCAATAACGAACACCGGGGAGCTGTTTTTT,CASESITNTGELFF
few,TRBJ1-2,TRBV6-5,-,15,TGTGCCAGCAGTTACTCAGGCAGGGCCGTGCTAGGCTACACCTTC,CASSYSGRAVLGYTF
-,TRBJ2-3,TRBV29-1,-,13,TGCAGCGTTGACCTTAATATTGCGGATACGCAGTATTTT,CSVDLNIADTQYF
-,TRBJ2-2,TRBV15,-,13,TGTGCCACCAGCAGAGAGTACACCGGGGAGCTGTTTTTT,CATSREYTGELFF
-,TRBJ1-5,TRBV9,-,15,TGTGCCAGCAGCGTAAGGCCGGATAGCAATCAGCCCCAGCATTTT,CASSVRPDSNQPQHF
once,TRBJ2-1,TRBV20-1,-,13,TGCAGTGCTACAGTCAATAGGAGGAATGAGCAGTTCTTC,CSATVNRRNEQFF
-,TRBJ1-2,TRBV30,-,13,TGTGCCTGGAGTGGTGGGCAGGGGCTCGGCTACACCTTC,CAWSGGQGLGYTF
many,TRBJ2-5,TRBV12-3/TRBV12-4,-,15,TGTGCCAGCAGTGAAGGAGGGGCAGGGCAAGAGACCCAGTACTTC,CASSEGGAGQETQYF
-,TRBJ1-3,TRBV28,-,15,TGTGCCAGCAGGTTAGGGCGAAGCTCTGGAAACACCATATATTTT,CASRLGRSSGNTIYF
-,TRBJ2-1,TRBV7-2,TRBD1,17,TGTGCCAGCAGTTATGAGCCGGGACAGGGAAGGGGCAATGAGCAGTTCTTC,CASSYEPGQGRGNEQFF
-,TRBJ2-7,TRBV6-1,TRBD1,16,TGTGCCAGCAGTGATGCCACCGGGACAGGGTCCCCCGAGCAGTACTTC,CASSDATGTGSPEQYF
-,TRBJ2-7,TRBV12-3/TRBV12-4,-,14,TGTGCCAGCAGTTTGGCAGGGCTCCACTACGAGCAGTACTTC,CASSLAGLHYEQYF
many,TRBJ2-1,TRBV27,-,13,TGTGCCAGCAGTGCCGGACTCCACAATGAGCAGTTCTTC,CASSAGLHNEQFF
many,TRBJ2-7,TRBV7-9,-,13,TGTGCCAGCAGCTATACAGTGCCCTACGAGCAGTACTTC,CASSYTVPYEQYF
-,TRBJ2-7,TRBV7-9,-,14,TGTGCCAGCAGCTTAGCACTTACTCCATACGAGCAGTACTTC,CASSLALTPYEQYF